Listed here are 13 T cell receptor beta chains from one sample, sequenced in a study of shared clonotypes between healthy human individuals. Sequencing used immunoSEQ multiplex PCR; TCRdb keeps in-frame clones, though not all of them. The profile shows around 1.9 million clones, about 92% of them singletons. Naive CD8 cells comprised CD45RO-negative, CCR7-positively selected cells, excluding terminally differentiated effector memory CD45RA+ cells. The specimen was naive CD8+ T cells from PBMCs. These receptors originate from a man between 18 and 35 years old in good health. Some clones in this sample may be carry-over from other donors' samples.

About this clone itself: The sample holds other DNA sequences that translate to the same CDR3. This chain links TRBV6-6 with TRBJ1-1; no clear D. V lost 2 bases and J lost 2, with 6 bases in between. CDR1 MNHNY and CDR2 SVGAGI come from the germline V gene (reference sequence). The CDR3 has 13 residues. The CDR3 coding sequence is TGTGCCAGCAGTTACGTGCTCAACACTGAAGCTTTCTTT. This codes for CASSYVLNTEAFF.

V usage is TRBV7-6 and J usage is TRBJ2-3; the D gene is possibly TRBD2 (6 bases). This CDR3 contains 16 residues. CDR1 and CDR2 (germline): SGHVS, FNYEAQ. The germline V and J ends were trimmed by 1 base and 2 bases, with 13 bases remaining between them. In nucleotides, the CDR3 is TGTGCCAGCAGCTTAGGTGCGAGCGGGCCCACAGATACGCAGTATTTT. Translating it yields CASSLGASGPTDTQYF.

This sequence joins TRBV13 and TRBJ2-7; tentative D call: TRBD2 (5 bases). The CDR3 sequence is 13 residues long. Germline assignment: CDR1 PRHDT and CDR2 FYEKMQ (reference sequence). V was shortened by 4 bases and J by 4 bases, with 11 bases between the two germline ends. CDR3 sequence (DNA): TGTGCCAGCAGCTGGAATAGGGAGTACGAGCAGTACTTC. This translates into CASSWNREYEQYF.

This sequence joins TRBV2 and TRBJ2-5, with D perhaps given as TRBD1 or TRBD2 (6 bases each). The CDR3 sequence is 15 residues long. Per germline, CDR1 SNHLY and CDR2 FYNNEI. The V gene lost 3 bases and the J gene lost 1 base, with 12 bases spanning the gap. CDR3 region: CASSDGGAPQETQYF. The CDR3 coding sequence is TGTGCCAGCAGTGACGGGGGCGCTCCCCAAGAGACCCAGTACTTC.

The chain combines TRBV27 with TRBJ1-2, with 9 bases that match TRBD1. In germline, CDR1 is MNHEY, CDR2 SMNVEV (reference sequence). The CDR3 has 18 amino acids. The ends lost 0 bases at V and 3 bases at J; junction bases unmatched: 11. The CDR3 loop reads CASSLSGTGGLGYYGYTF. The CDR3 nucleotides are TGTGCCAGCAGTTTATCGGGAACAGGGGGCTTAGGGTACTATGGCTACACCTTC.

This chain connects TRBV28 to TRBJ2-7, with 7 bases lining up with TRBD1. V lost 6 bases, J lost 4 bases, and 9 bases stayed unmatched. The CDR3 contains 14 residues. The V gene's germline CDR1 is MDHEN and CDR2 SYDVKM. The CDR3 sequence: CASSSTGNYYEQYF. The CDR3 DNA reads TGTGCCAGCAGCTCGACAGGGAATTATTACGAGCAGTACTTC.

The chain joins TRBV28 to TRBJ2-7; the D is unclear. V was shortened by 1 base and J by 3 bases, with 10 bases between the two germline ends. Looked up from germline, CDR1 is MDHEN and CDR2 is SYDVKM. This CDR3 comprises 14 residues. The CDR3 nucleotides are TGTGCCAGCAGTTTATTGGGTTTCGGCTACGAGCAGTACTTC. The encoded protein is CASSLLGFGYEQYF.

The chain carries TRBV19 and TRBJ2-2, with a possible D match to TRBD1 (6 bases). The CDR3 sequence is 13 residues long. V was shortened by 7 bases and J by 7 bases, with 13 bases between the two germline ends. Looked up from germline, CDR1 is LNHDA and CDR2 is SQIVND (reference sequence). The CDR3 DNA is TGTGCCAGTACCTCAGGGGCTGGCGGGGAGCTGTTTTTT. Residues: CASTSGAGGELFF.

V is TRBV28 and J is TRBJ1-5; D ambiguous. CDR1 MDHEN and CDR2 SYDVKM come from the germline V gene. CDR3 length: 14 residues. Trimming took off 5 bases at V and 5 bases at J, with 13 bases between the two ends. The CDR3 nucleotides read TGTGCCAGCAGTAAAAACAGCGGCTATCAGCCCCAGCATTTT. Its translation is CASSKNSGYQPQHF.

Concerning this clone itself: The sample holds other DNA sequences that translate to the same CDR3. This chain joins TRBV9 and TRBJ1-1; the D gene is possibly TRBD1 (5 bases). V shed 2 bases and J shed 8 bases, with 13 bases lying between them. The CDR3 contains 13 residues. Germline CDR1 SGDLS, CDR2 YYNGEE. CDR3 nucleotides: TGTGCCAGCAGCGTCGGGACGGGGGGAGAAGCTTTCTTT. Its translation is CASSVGTGGEAFF.

This clone has just one count. The chain uses TRBV27 and TRBJ2-2; TRBD1 aligns across 8 bases. With V trimmed by 5 bases and J by 5 bases, 10 bases remained unmatched. The CDR3 sequence is 16 residues long. From germline, CDR1 is MNHEY and CDR2 SMNVEV (reference sequence). In DNA form, the CDR3 reads TGTGCCAGCAGTCCGCGACAGGGGCCGGAGACCGGGGAGCTGTTTTTT. It encodes CASSPRQGPETGELFF.

This chain links TRBV27 with TRBJ1-1; TRBD1 aligns across 7 bases. The CDR3 has 16 residues. CDR1 MNHEY and CDR2 SMNVEV come from the germline V gene (reference sequence). The junction had 12 bases not matched to a gene; V was cut back by 3 bases and J by 5 bases. DNA of the CDR3: TGTGCCAGCAGTTTGCGGAAGGGGGCGCTTTTTACTGAAGCTTTCTTT. Translation gives CASSLRKGALFTEAFF.

The genes are TRBV28 and TRBJ1-3; no firm D call. The CDR3 has 15 residues. Germline V gives CDR1 MDHEN, CDR2 SYDVKM. The germline V and J ends were trimmed by 1 base and 0 bases, with 7 bases remaining between them. CDR3 sequence reads: CASSLSLDSGNTIYF. CDR3 in DNA: TGTGCCAGCAGTTTATCGCTCGACTCTGGAAACACCATATATTTT.